These 32 T cell receptor beta chains share one sample of origin, sequenced in a study of early T cells in non-severe SARS-CoV-2 infection. MiXCR, run by TCRdb on the 5' RACE reads, gives a single entry per CDR3 protein. The repertoire holds just over 70,000 distinct CDR3 sequences, around 13% seen once, with around 1.3% in the top ten. Sequenced sample: whole blood. The source of these receptors is an adult who was a healthcare worker with PCR-confirmed SARS-CoV-2 infection or an uninfected control (not recorded which).

Many counts were recorded for this clonotype. The V call is TRBV7-2, the J call TRBJ2-4; TRBD2 is a possible D gene (6 bases). The CDR3 runs 14 residues. CDR1 and CDR2 (germline): SGHTA, FQGNSA. V dropped 2 bases and J dropped 8 bases, with 13 bases sitting between them. The CDR3 sequence is CASSLFGGIDIQYF. The CDR3 coding sequence is TGTGCCAGCAGCTTATTTGGCGGGATTGACATTCAGTACTTC.

This clonotype was recorded many times. The rearrangement joins TRBV29-1 to TRBJ2-7; D may be TRBD1 (6 bases). Germline CDR1 and CDR2: SQVTM and ANQGSEA. V dropped 0 bases and J dropped 7 bases, with 10 bases sitting between them. The CDR3 has 12 residues. CDR3 protein: CSVEEGDREQYF. DNA for the CDR3: TGCAGCGTTGAAGAGGGTGACAGGGAGCAGTACTTC.

The rearrangement uses TRBV21-1 and TRBJ2-3; whether TRBD1, the table's D call, matches the DNA was not checked. TRBV21-1 is reported as a pseudogene. The CDR3 length is 15 residues. CDR3 residues: CASSKVPGGTDTQYF. For the CDR3, the DNA is TGTGCCAGCAGCAAAGTTCCAGGGGGCACAGATACGCAGTATTTT.

This clonotype was observed many times. The chain uses TRBV20-1 and TRBJ2-3; 7 bases fit TRBD2. The germline V gene encodes CDR1 DFQATT and CDR2 SNEGSKA (reference sequence). This CDR3 spans 15 amino acids. The trim removed 3 bases at V and 2 bases at J, leaving 8 bases unmatched. The CDR3 DNA is TGCAGTGCTAGTCTGGCTAGCGGATCCACAGATACGCAGTATTTT. This sequence encodes CSASLASGSTDTQYF.

This clonotype was counted at least ten times. The CDR3 DNA is TGTGCCGTGAGCGGGGGGAACACCGGGGAGCTGTTTTTT. Encoded protein: CAVSGGNTGELFF. The genes are TRBV5-4 and TRBJ2-2; 8 nucleotides align to TRBD2. V lost 10 bases to trimming and J lost 1 base; unmatched junction nucleotides: 3. This CDR3 is 13 amino acids long. Germline lookup yields CDR1 SGHNT and CDR2 YYREEE (reference sequence).

This clonotype was seen at least ten times. The genes are TRBV7-9 and TRBJ1-1; D is unclear. CDR1 and CDR2 (germline): SEHNR, FQNEAQ (reference sequence). The V end was cut by 6 bases, the J end by 1 base, with 6 bases between. The CDR3 spans 12 residues. CDR3 DNA sequence: TGTGCCAGCAGTTTCGGGAACACTGAAGCTTTCTTT. As protein: CASSFGNTEAFF.

This clonotype was picked up many times. This chain links TRBV6-4 with TRBJ2-1, with unresolved D. The CDR3 extends over 9 amino acids. V was pared by 10 bases and J by 8 bases, with 6 bases between. Germline V gene sequence: CDR1 MRHNA, CDR2 SNTAGT. DNA of the CDR3: TGTGCCACTCGGCATGAGCAGTTCTTC. Translated: CATRHEQFF.

This clonotype was seen at least ten times. The rearrangement uses TRBV30 and TRBJ1-2; D perhaps matches TRBD1 (6 bases). There are 13 residues in the CDR3. The V gene's germline CDR1 is GTSNPN and CDR2 SVGIG (reference sequence). The ends were cut back, 4 bases at V and 6 bases at J, with 15 bases in the middle. CDR3 protein: CAWKFGGSHGYTF. CDR3 nucleotides: TGTGCCTGGAAATTTGGGGGCAGCCATGGCTACACCTTC.

In its sample, this clonotype was seen many times. This sequence joins TRBV29-1 and TRBJ2-2; tentatively, D is TRBD1 (6 bases). The V end was cut by 6 bases, the J end by 3 bases, with 11 bases between. The germline gives CDR1 SQVTM, CDR2 ANQGSEA. This CDR3 region has 13 residues. The CDR3 DNA sequence: TGCAGCGTGGGCTGGACAGACACCGGGGAGCTGTTTTTT. It codes for CSVGWTDTGELFF.

In its sample, this clonotype was seen many times. The chain is built from TRBV7-9 and TRBJ1-1; 7 bases are shared with TRBD1. The CDR3 contains 15 residues. V dropped 1 base and J dropped 1; count of bases not matched to a gene: 3. CDR1 SEHNR and CDR2 FQNEAQ come from the germline V gene (reference sequence). The CDR3 sequence is CASSLEGTANTEAFF. The CDR3 DNA follows: TGTGCCAGCAGCTTAGAGGGGACAGCGAACACTGAAGCTTTCTTT.

The chain employs TRBV29-1 and TRBJ2-5; D is unresolved. Trimming removed 1 base at V and 3 bases at J, with 12 bases between. CDR3 size: 14 residues. Germline-derived CDR1 and CDR2 are SQVTM and ANQGSEA. As DNA, the CDR3 is TGCAGCGTTGAAGGTGGTGAGATTAAAGAGACCCAGTACTTC. This gives the protein CSVEGGEIKETQYF.

Ten or more counts support this clonotype. The V and J genes are TRBV2 and TRBJ2-1; D call uncertain. Per the germline V gene, CDR1 is SNHLY and CDR2 is FYNNEI. V dropped 3 bases and J dropped 14 bases, with 17 bases sitting between them. The CDR3 sequence is 13 residues long. The CDR3 DNA reads TGTGCCAGCAGTGACTTGGGCGCAGGTCGGGAGTTCTTC. Its protein is CASSDLGAGREFF. The full variable domain, its missing parts supplied by reference TRBV2 and TRBJ2-1, is EPEVTQTPSHQVTQMGQEVILRCVPISNHLYFYWYRQILGQKVEFLVSFYNNEISEKSEIFDDQFSVERPDGSNFTLKIRSTKLEDSAMYFCASSDLGAGREFFGPGTRLTVL.

The table lists this clonotype with many counts. The rearrangement joins TRBV11-2 to TRBJ1-1; no definite D call. The CDR3 extends over 15 amino acids. Germline V CDR1 and CDR2: SGHAT, FQNNGV. Trimming left V 4 bases short and J 1 base short, with 13 bases between. CDR3 region: CASSSGQGPNTEAFF. CDR3 sequence (DNA): TGTGCCAGCAGCTCCGGCCAAGGCCCGAACACTGAAGCTTTCTTT.

Ten or more counts support this clonotype. The V call is TRBV10-3, the J call TRBJ2-5; 8 bases line up with TRBD2. The V gene's germline CDR1 is ENHRY and CDR2 SYGVKD. Unmatched junction bases numbered 8, after V lost 6 bases and J lost 2 bases. The CDR3 contains 15 residues. CDR3 amino acids: CAISLLGLGQETQYF. The CDR3, as DNA: TGTGCCATCAGCCTACTGGGACTAGGTCAAGAGACCCAGTACTTC.

This clonotype was seen at least ten times. The chain links TRBV6-4 to TRBJ1-1; unclear D gene. V was pared by 0 bases and J by 9 bases, with 11 bases between. CDR1 is MRHNA and CDR2 is SNTAGT in the germline V gene. The CDR3 runs 13 residues. CDR3 bases: TGTGCCAGCAGTGACTCGACGGGAACTAAAGCTTTCTTT. Its translation is CASSDSTGTKAFF.

This clonotype was found many times. The CDR3 DNA reads TGTGCCAGCAGTCCACCTGACAGAAGAGGTGAAGCTTTCTTT. Protein sequence: CASSPPDRRGEAFF. The chain employs TRBV28 and TRBJ1-1, with D tentatively TRBD1 (5 bases). This CDR3 region has 14 residues. Germline V gene sequence: CDR1 MDHEN, CDR2 SYDVKM. Trimming removed 5 bases from V and 7 bases from J, with 17 bases in between.

The table lists this clonotype with many counts. The chain uses TRBV7-9 and TRBJ2-3; no reliable D call. The CDR3 runs to 14 residues. The germline V gene has CDR1 SEHNR and CDR2 FQNEAQ (reference sequence). V lost 3 bases and J 0 bases, leaving 7 bases between the germline ends. The CDR3 spells CASSFFGSTDTQYF. In nucleotides, the CDR3 is TGTGCCAGCAGCTTCTTCGGCAGCACAGATACGCAGTATTTT.

Many counts were recorded for this clonotype. CDR3 loop: CSVAGDTEAFF. In DNA, the CDR3 is TGCAGCGTTGCCGGGGACACTGAAGCTTTCTTT. V gene TRBV29-1 combines with J gene TRBJ1-1; D is ambiguous. CDR3 length: 11 residues. V was trimmed by 4 bases and J by 3 bases, leaving 6 bases between them. Germline V lookup: CDR1 SQVTM, CDR2 ANQGSEA.

In its sample, this clonotype was seen a few times. The gene calls are TRBV20-1 and TRBJ2-1; 8 nucleotides match TRBD1. Unmatched junction bases numbered 9, after V lost 6 bases and J lost 5 bases. Germline CDR1 DFQATT, CDR2 SNEGSKA (reference sequence). The CDR3 consists of 14 residues. CDR3 bases: TGCAGTGCGGAGCCGACAGGGGCTGACAATGAGCAGTTCTTC. It encodes CSAEPTGADNEQFF.

This clonotype was detected ten times or more. The chain recombines TRBV3-1 with TRBJ2-1; the match to TRBD2 covers 11 bases. CDR1 is LGHDT and CDR2 is YNNKEL in the germline V gene (reference sequence). J was trimmed by 1 base and V by 5 bases; bases with no gene match: 1. CDR3 size: 15 residues. CDR3: CASSASGRSYNEQFF. As DNA, the CDR3 is TGTGCCAGCAGCGCTAGCGGGAGGTCCTACAATGAGCAGTTCTTC.

This clonotype was counted many times. The chain couples TRBV6-4 to TRBJ2-3, with 9 bases aligning to TRBD1. This CDR3 contains 16 residues. The ends lost 2 bases at V and 3 bases at J; junction bases unmatched: 6. Germline loops: CDR1 MRHNA, CDR2 SNTAGT. CDR3 amino acids: CASSDIGGQGTDTQYF. CDR3 DNA sequence: TGTGCCAGCAGTGACATTGGGGGACAGGGAACAGATACGCAGTATTTT.

Many counts were recorded for this clonotype. The chain carries TRBV30 and TRBJ2-5, with TRBD2 matching 7 bases. V gave up 0 bases and J gave up 6 bases; unmatched junction bases: 4. The CDR3 is 13 amino acids. Germline CDR1 reads GTSNPN; CDR2 reads SVGIG (reference sequence). The chain's CDR3 is CAWSVGAGQTQYF. CDR3 in DNA: TGTGCCTGGAGTGTTGGAGCGGGGCAGACCCAGTACTTC.

The chain uses TRBV5-1 and TRBJ2-3; no firm D call. CDR1 is SGHRS, CDR2 YFSETQ, per germline. V was shortened by 4 bases and J by 7 bases, with 13 bases between the two germline ends. This CDR3 has 13 amino acids. CDR3: CASSATNPYTQYF. The CDR3 DNA reads as TGCGCCAGCAGCGCAACGAACCCATATACGCAGTATTTT.

This clonotype was observed many times. The CDR3 sequence is CASSASGGRQETQYF. CDR3 DNA sequence: TGTGCCAGTAGTGCCTCCGGGGGGAGACAAGAGACCCAGTACTTC. The rearrangement joins TRBV19 to TRBJ2-5, with 7 bases identical to TRBD2. V was clipped by 5 bases and J by 2 bases; unmatched bases: 8. This CDR3 region has 15 residues. Per germline, CDR1 LNHDA and CDR2 SQIVND (reference sequence).

This clonotype was counted many times. Written as DNA, the CDR3 is TGTGCCAGCAGTTTGGGATTGGGGGCAGATACGCAGTATTTT. It yields the protein CASSLGLGADTQYF. The genes are TRBV12-3 or TRBV12-4 and TRBJ2-3; D assignment may be TRBD1 or TRBD2 (5 bases each). Trimming shortened V by 3 bases and J by 4 bases, and 11 bases separated the two germline ends. This CDR3 has 14 amino acids.

This clonotype was picked up many times. The chain joins TRBV19 to TRBJ2-1; TRBD1 or TRBD2 may be the D gene (5 bases each). V was trimmed by 2 bases and J by 4 bases, leaving 15 bases between them. CDR1 is LNHDA, CDR2 SQIVND, per germline (reference sequence). The CDR3 is made up of 16 amino acids. The CDR3 protein is CASSISRAGRYNEQFF. CDR3 sequence (DNA): TGTGCCAGTAGTATATCTCGGGCAGGGAGATACAATGAGCAGTTCTTC.

This clonotype was found once. This rearrangement joins TRBV3-1 to TRBJ2-3; possible D gene TRBD2, 5 bases. The CDR3 runs 15 residues. Trimming removed 3 bases from V and 2 bases from J, with 12 bases in between. Germline lookup yields CDR1 LGHDT and CDR2 YNNKEL (reference sequence). CDR3: CASSHRKRDTDTQYF. As DNA, the CDR3 is TGTGCCAGCAGCCATAGGAAGAGGGACACAGATACGCAGTATTTT.

This clonotype occurred many times. The chain is built from TRBV7-2 and TRBJ2-3; TRBD1 aligns across 7 bases. Germline V lookup: CDR1 SGHTA, CDR2 FQGNSA. V was clipped by 6 bases and J by 5 bases; unmatched bases: 14. The CDR3 is 16 amino acids. Written as DNA, the CDR3 is TGTGCCAGCAGTTATGGACCGGGACAGAGGGGAGATACGCAGTATTTT. Its translation is CASSYGPGQRGDTQYF.

This clonotype has a handful of counts. V gene TRBV20-1 combines with J gene TRBJ2-3; 10 bases fit TRBD2. Germline V gives CDR1 DFQATT, CDR2 SNEGSKA (reference sequence). The ends lost 7 bases at V and 1 base at J; junction bases unmatched: 5. The CDR3 sequence is 14 residues long. This chain's CDR3 is CSGVAGGGTDTQYF. The DNA for the CDR3 is TGCAGTGGGGTAGCGGGGGGCGGCACAGATACGCAGTATTTT.

There are many counts of this clonotype. The chain links TRBV5-4 to TRBJ2-2; 12 bases match TRBD2. There are 16 residues in the CDR3. V lost 0 bases, J lost 8 bases, and 5 bases stayed unmatched. Looked up from germline, CDR1 is SGHNT and CDR2 is YYREEE (reference sequence). This CDR3 is CASSLGLAGASGELFF. The DNA of the CDR3 is TGTGCCAGCAGCTTGGGACTAGCGGGAGCGTCGGGGGAGCTGTTTTTT. The full variable domain, completed using reference TRBV5-4 and TRBJ2-2, is ETGVTQSPTHLIKTRGQQVTLRCSSQSGHNTVSWYQQALGQGPQFIFQYYREEENGRGNFPPRFSGLQFPNYSSELNVNALELDDSALYLCASSLGLAGASGELFFGEGSRLTVL.

This sequence joins TRBV5-1 and TRBJ2-2, with 7 bases fitting TRBD1. V was clipped by 3 bases and J by 5 bases; unmatched bases: 13. CDR3 size: 17 residues. Germline lookup yields CDR1 SGHRS and CDR2 YFSETQ. The CDR3 spells CASSSPGTEGYTGELFF. For the CDR3, the DNA is TGCGCCAGCAGCTCGCCCGGGACAGAGGGTTATACCGGGGAGCTGTTTTTT.

The V and J genes are TRBV7-2 and TRBJ2-3; D is unresolved. The germline V gene encodes CDR1 SGHTA and CDR2 FQGNSA. V was trimmed by 0 bases and J by 6 bases, leaving 10 bases between them. The CDR3 is 14 amino acids. CDR3 sequence reads: CASSLAPGDDTQYF. The DNA for the CDR3 is TGTGCCAGCAGCTTAGCACCTGGGGATGATACGCAGTATTTT.